These 30 T cell receptor beta chains originate from one sample sequenced in a study of CD8+ T cells in alopecia areata. Treatment of the sample: oral pan-JAK inhibitor, 5-10 mg twice daily. RNA, once extracted, was reverse transcribed into cDNA for use as the sequencing template. The table came from immunoSEQ multiplex PCR; TCRdb's copy has only in-frame clones and leaves some out. The profile shows some 190,000 clones, 51% of them singletons. Sequenced material: CD8+ T cells sorted from blood, taken at week 52, from a patient treated with tofacitinib. These receptors were obtained from a human donor with alopecia areata.

This clone has more than one count but fewer than ten. The chain is built from TRBV11-2 and TRBJ1-2; 8 bases are a match to TRBD1. This CDR3 is 14 amino acids long. Trimming at V came to 4 bases and at J to 4 bases, leaving 5 bases not matched to a gene. Germline CDR1 reads SGHAT; CDR2 reads FQNNGV. Here the CDR3 reads CASSSGQGLYGYTF. CDR3 DNA sequence: TGTGCCAGCAGCTCTGGACAGGGCCTCTATGGCTACACCTTC. Full variable domain (missing parts from reference TRBV11-2 and TRBJ1-2): EAGVAQSPRYKIIEKRQSVAFWCNPISGHATLYWYQQILGQGPKLLIQFQNNGVVDDSQLPKDRFSAERLKGVDSTLKIQPAKLEDSAVYLCASSSGQGLYGYTFGSGTRLTVV.

This clone has more than one count but fewer than ten. The chain is built from TRBV7-2 and TRBJ2-5; TRBD1 agrees at 8 bases. The V gene end was trimmed by 5 bases and the J gene end by 3 bases; junction bases not matched to a gene: 5. CDR3 length: 14 amino acids. Germline V lookup: CDR1 SGHTA, CDR2 FQGNSA. The chain's CDR3 is CASSLRGLKETQYF. The CDR3 DNA follows: TGTGCCAGCAGCCTCAGGGGGCTCAAAGAGACCCAGTACTTC.

This sequence joins TRBV6-1 and TRBJ1-2; 7 positions match TRBD1. The CDR3 is made up of 17 amino acids. Germline values: CDR1 MNHNS, CDR2 SASEGT. V lost 4 bases to trimming and J lost 7 bases; unmatched junction nucleotides: 18. CDR3 region: CASSATSEPGDSSGYTF. The CDR3 nucleotides read TGTGCCAGCAGTGCAACATCCGAACCCGGGGACAGCTCTGGCTACACCTTC.

This clone appeared a few times. V is TRBV13 and J is TRBJ1-1; D gene ambiguous. V was shortened by 3 bases and J by 3 bases, with 17 bases between the two germline ends. Germline V gene lookup returns CDR1 PRHDT and CDR2 FYEKMQ (reference sequence). The CDR3 has 16 amino acids. The CDR3 nucleotides read TGTGCCAGCAGCTTCGGAGATGGGGAGGTGGACACTGAAGCTTTCTTT. It yields the protein CASSFGDGEVDTEAFF.

The chain links TRBV11-2 to TRBJ2-7, with D possibly being TRBD1 or TRBD2 (7 bases each). The ends were cut back, 1 base at V and 3 bases at J, with 16 bases in the middle. Germline values: CDR1 SGHAT, CDR2 FQNNGV. The CDR3 length is 16 residues. CDR3 sequence (DNA): TGTGCCAGCAGCTTAGGGGGAGGGACAGCATACTACGAGCAGTACTTC. Translating it yields CASSLGGGTAYYEQYF.

V usage is TRBV5-6 and J usage is TRBJ1-2; D is undetermined. The CDR3 is 12 amino acids. Trimming left V 7 bases short and J 3 bases short, with 10 bases between. CDR1 and CDR2 (germline): SGHDT, YYEEEE. CDR3 bases: TGTGCCAGCTCGGACCGAGACTATGGCTACACCTTC. Translation gives CASSDRDYGYTF. The full variable domain, rest sourced from reference TRBV5-6 and TRBJ1-2, is DAGVTQSPTHLIKTRGQQVTLRCSPKSGHDTVSWYQQALGQGPQFIFQYYEEEERQRGNFPDRFSGHQFPNYSSELNVNALLLGDSALYLCASSDRDYGYTFGSGTRLTVV.

The chain links TRBV7-9 to TRBJ2-1; D unclear. Trimming stripped 1 base from V and 9 bases from J, with 7 bases between. The CDR3 covers 12 residues. Germline V gene lookup returns CDR1 SEHNR and CDR2 FQNEAQ (reference sequence). CDR3 nucleotide sequence: TGTGCCAGCAGCTTAGACCTGGGTGAGCAGTTCTTC. Translated, it gives CASSLDLGEQFF.

V and J are TRBV7-6 and TRBJ2-7; D tentatively reads TRBD1 or TRBD2 (5 bases each). V was trimmed by 3 bases and J by 2 bases, leaving 11 bases between them. The CDR3 has 14 amino acids. Germline V CDR1 and CDR2: SGHVS, FNYEAQ. CDR3 sequence (DNA): TGTGCCAGCAGCTTCGGGACCCAGACCTACGAGCAGTACTTC. Its translation: CASSFGTQTYEQYF.

This chain connects TRBV5-1 to TRBJ2-2; D gene uncertain. The CDR3 runs 12 residues. The V end was cut by 4 bases, the J end by 4 bases, with 5 bases between. Germline lookup yields CDR1 SGHRS and CDR2 YFSETQ. The CDR3 DNA reads as TGCGCCAGCAGCCAGTTCACCGGGGAGCTGTTTTTT. Protein product: CASSQFTGELFF.

The J gene is TRBJ1-5, the V gene TRBV10-3; D possibly corresponds to TRBD1 (6 bases). CDR1 and CDR2 (germline): ENHRY, SYGVKD. This CDR3 spans 13 amino acids. V lost 4 bases and J lost 5, with 9 bases in between. The CDR3 bases are TGTGCCATCAGTGGGACAGCGGATCAGCCCCAGCATTTT. This sequence encodes CAISGTADQPQHF.

This clone occurred a few times. The CDR3 coding sequence is TGTGCCAGCAGCTCCGCCGGTAGCAGCGTACCCACGACCGGGGAGCTGTTTTTT. Its translation is CASSSAGSSVPTTGELFF. The chain combines TRBV7-3 with TRBJ2-2, with D uncertain. The CDR3 is 18 residues long. Trimming took off 4 bases at V and 5 bases at J, with 23 bases between the two ends. Germline V gives CDR1 SGHTA, CDR2 FQGTGA.

This clone was observed a few times. The rearrangement joins TRBV19 to TRBJ1-1, with TRBD1 matching over 7 bases. V shed 5 bases and J 4 bases; nucleotides not matched to a gene: 10. The germline V gene has CDR1 LNHDA and CDR2 SQIVND (reference sequence). The CDR3 runs 15 residues. The CDR3 loop is CASSGRQGRSTEAFF. The CDR3 nucleotides are TGTGCCAGTAGTGGAAGACAGGGAAGGAGCACTGAAGCTTTCTTT.

This clone was seen more than once but under ten times. This sequence joins TRBV16 and TRBJ2-7; 8 bases agree with TRBD1. The CDR3 is 13 residues long. The trim removed 4 bases at V and 3 bases at J, leaving 2 bases unmatched. CDR1 and CDR2 from the germline V gene are KGHSY and FQNENV. The DNA of the CDR3 is TGTGCCAGCAGCCCGGACAGGGACTACGAGCAGTACTTC. It is translated as CASSPDRDYEQYF.

The genes are TRBV29-1 and TRBJ1-4; TRBD1 is a possible D gene (6 bases). The germline gives CDR1 SQVTM, CDR2 ANQGSEA. Trimming removed 5 bases at V and 1 base at J, with 11 bases between. This CDR3 has 14 residues. CDR3 bases: TGCAGCGTTTATACAGGGCTAACTAATGAAAAACTGTTTTTT. This translates into CSVYTGLTNEKLFF.

V and J are TRBV6-5 and TRBJ2-2; TRBD1 aligns across 10 bases. Germline V gene lookup returns CDR1 MNHEY and CDR2 SVGAGI. Losses at the gene ends were 5 bases for V and 4 bases for J; bases not matched to a gene: 4. The CDR3 extends over 15 amino acids. As DNA, the CDR3 is TGTGCCAGCAGTCCGGGACAGGGGTTCACCGGGGAGCTGTTTTTT. Residues: CASSPGQGFTGELFF.

This clone has just a few counts. The gene calls are TRBV11-2 and TRBJ2-3; unclear D gene. The CDR3 covers 13 residues. Trimming shortened V by 5 bases and J by 6 bases, and 12 bases separated the two germline ends. The germline V gene encodes CDR1 SGHAT and CDR2 FQNNGV. CDR3 residues: CASSPSSMDTQYF. For the CDR3, the DNA is TGTGCCAGCAGCCCTTCGTCTATGGATACGCAGTATTTT. Full variable domain (outside the CDR3, taken from reference TRBV11-2 and TRBJ2-3): EAGVAQSPRYKIIEKRQSVAFWCNPISGHATLYWYQQILGQGPKLLIQFQNNGVVDDSQLPKDRFSAERLKGVDSTLKIQPAKLEDSAVYLCASSPSSMDTQYFGPGTRLTVL.

The J gene is TRBJ2-7, the V gene TRBV4-3; D call uncertain. With 4 bases removed from V and 3 bases from J, the gap between germline ends came to 10 bases. From germline, CDR1 is LGHNA and CDR2 YSLEER. The CDR3 contains 13 residues. CDR3 sequence: CASSLGSGYEQYF. CDR3 DNA: TGCGCCAGCAGCCTGGGGTCAGGCTACGAGCAGTACTTC.

V usage is TRBV28 and J usage is TRBJ2-7; 11 nucleotides match TRBD1. This CDR3 has 14 residues. The junction had 6 bases not matched to a gene; V was cut back by 6 bases and J by 5 bases. Germline V lookup: CDR1 MDHEN, CDR2 SYDVKM. The CDR3 reads CASSRTGGGHEQYF. The CDR3 DNA sequence: TGTGCCAGCAGCAGGACAGGGGGCGGCCACGAGCAGTACTTC. The full variable domain, rest sourced from reference TRBV28 and TRBJ2-7, is DVKVTQSSRYLVKRTGEKVFLECVQDMDHENMFWYRQDPGLGLRLIYFSYDVKMKEKGDIPEGYSVSREKKERFSLILESASTNQTSMYLCASSRTGGGHEQYFGPGTRLTVT.

The rearrangement uses TRBV7-2 and TRBJ1-2; perhaps TRBD1 as D (6 bases). This CDR3 is 13 amino acids long. Germline V CDR1 and CDR2: SGHTA, FQGNSA. Deletions cut 5 bases from V and 8 bases from J, with 15 bases between. CDR3 bases: TGTGCCAGCAGCCTTAGGGGGTTGAAGGGCTACACCTTC. Translating gives CASSLRGLKGYTF.

About this clone: This may be a read error, as it is one base from a much larger clone. This sample also contains other DNA sequences that code for the same CDR3. The chain is built from TRBV6-4 and TRBJ2-3, with 7 nucleotides matching TRBD2. Germline V gene lookup returns CDR1 MRHNA and CDR2 SNTAGT. V dropped 2 bases and J dropped 4; count of bases not matched to a gene: 0. The CDR3 consists of 13 residues. DNA of the CDR3: TGTGCCAGCAGTGACGGGGGGGCAGATACGCAGTATTTT. Its protein product is CASSDGGADTQYF.

The chain joins TRBV27 to TRBJ2-5; D is unresolved. The CDR3 totals 13 residues. Trimming took 4 bases from V and 4 from J, leaving 10 bases between them. The germline V gene has CDR1 MNHEY and CDR2 SMNVEV (reference sequence). The CDR3 DNA sequence: TGTGCCAGCAGTTGGCGACGGAGAGAGACCCAGTACTTC. Translating gives CASSWRRRETQYF.

The chain uses TRBV5-1 and TRBJ1-3; D uncertain. The CDR3 is 15 residues long. V lost 4 bases and J lost 4, with 15 bases in between. In germline, CDR1 is SGHRS, CDR2 YFSETQ. CDR3 nucleotide sequence: TGCGCCAGCAGCCCCGTTAGAGACGGCGGAAACACCATATATTTT. Its translation is CASSPVRDGGNTIYF.

The chain employs TRBV2 and TRBJ2-7; D remains ambiguous. V lost 9 bases and J 0 bases, leaving 6 bases between the germline ends. This CDR3 comprises 11 residues. Germline V lookup: CDR1 SNHLY, CDR2 FYNNEI. In nucleotides, the CDR3 is TGTGCCAGTCACGTCTCCTACGAGCAGTACTTC. This translates into CASHVSYEQYF. The full variable domain, rest sourced from reference TRBV2 and TRBJ2-7, is EPEVTQTPSHQVTQMGQEVILRCVPISNHLYFYWYRQILGQKVEFLVSFYNNEISEKSEIFDDQFSVERPDGSNFTLKIRSTKLEDSAMYFCASHVSYEQYFGPGTRLTVT.

This clone has more than one count but fewer than ten. The chain carries TRBV4-1 and TRBJ1-2; D gene unclear. Germline CDR1 and CDR2: MGHRA and YSYEKL. Trimming pared 1 base from V and 13 bases from J, leaving 13 bases between. CDR3 length: 12 amino acids. The CDR3 region is CASSQVGAMVTF. In DNA form, the CDR3 reads TGCGCCAGCAGCCAAGTAGGCGCAATGGTCACCTTC.

This chain uses TRBV18 with TRBJ1-1; D perhaps matches TRBD1 (5 bases). CDR3 size: 16 residues. Trimming stripped 6 bases from V and 0 bases from J, with 17 bases between. Germline-derived CDR1 and CDR2 are KGHSH and LQKENI. The CDR3, as DNA: TGTGCCAGCTCCTTCTCCCCGACAGATATGAACACTGAAGCTTTCTTT. Encoded protein: CASSFSPTDMNTEAFF.

In the case of this clone: An end of the junction differs from the germline gene, which may be a read error. The sample has other DNA sequences that encode this CDR3 too. J is TRBJ2-1 and V is TRBV30, with 10 bases that match TRBD2. This CDR3 comprises 13 residues. Germline lookup yields CDR1 GTSNPN and CDR2 SVGIG (reference sequence). The CDR3 protein is CAWSSLAGAEQFF. DNA for the CDR3: TGCGCCTGGAGTTCGCTAGCGGGGGCTGAGCAGTTCTTC.

This clone was counted a few times. This chain joins TRBV29-1 and TRBJ1-2; no clear D gene. The germline V gene encodes CDR1 SQVTM and CDR2 ANQGSEA. Trimming took off 3 bases at V and 2 bases at J, with 4 bases between the two ends. The CDR3 extends over 11 amino acids. The CDR3 region is CSVDVNYGYTF. In DNA, the CDR3 is TGCAGCGTTGATGTGAACTATGGCTACACCTTC.

The rearrangement links TRBV5-6 to TRBJ1-1; TRBD1 agrees at 11 bases. CDR1 is SGHDT, CDR2 YYEEEE, per germline. The junction had 9 bases not matched to a gene; V was cut back by 6 bases and J by 5 bases. The CDR3 runs to 15 residues. CDR3 protein: CASNSDRGRGTEAFF. CDR3 DNA: TGTGCCAGCAATTCGGACAGGGGGCGAGGGACTGAAGCTTTCTTT. The full variable domain, completed using reference TRBV5-6 and TRBJ1-1, is DAGVTQSPTHLIKTRGQQVTLRCSPKSGHDTVSWYQQALGQGPQFIFQYYEEEERQRGNFPDRFSGHQFPNYSSELNVNALLLGDSALYLCASNSDRGRGTEAFFGQGTRLTVV.

CDR3 sequence: CASSERRGGEDTQYF. In DNA form, the CDR3 reads TGCGCCAGCAGTGAGCGGCGGGGGGGCGAAGATACGCAGTATTTT. The V and J genes are TRBV10-2 and TRBJ2-3, with 9 bases matching TRBD2. Germline assignment: CDR1 WSHSY and CDR2 SAAADI. The V and J ends lost 2 bases and 5 bases, in that order; junction bases with no gene match: 5. The length of the CDR3 is 15 residues.

As DNA, the CDR3 is TGTGCCAGCAGTTACGGCAGTGGGGGAACTGAAGCTTTCTTT. It translates to CASSYGSGGTEAFF. The chain links TRBV6-5 to TRBJ1-1; TRBD1 might be the D (5 bases). Germline CDR1 is MNHEY and CDR2 is SVGAGI. V lost 2 bases, J lost 5 bases, and 12 bases lay in between. The length of the CDR3 is 14 residues.